Listed below are T cell receptor beta chains from one sample, sequenced in a study of blood T cell repertoires in COVID-19. Profiling relied on immunoSEQ multiplex PCR, and the TCRdb table lists in-frame clones only, not all of them. The sample yields roughly 52,000 clones, around 83% seen once. Sequencing used peripheral blood. The origin of the receptors is a human donor in a cohort sampled during active COVID-19. CDR3s include the opening cysteine and the closing phenylalanine or tryptophan. Fields, in order: D gene, J gene, clone size, V gene, CDR3 protein, CDR3 DNA. D genes are given only for firm matches. A clone size is listed for some rows: how often the clone was seen (once, few, many), or a class if it is expanded.

>NA|TRBJ2-3|NA|TRBV5-6
CASSLSGRTDTQYF
TGTGCCAGCAGCTTGAGCGGCCGCACAGATACGCAGTATTTT
>TRBD1|TRBJ1-1|few|TRBV27
CASRPVSGTGKMNTEAFF
TGTGCCAGCAGACCCGTCTCCGGGACAGGAAAGATGAACACTGAAGCTTTCTTT
>NA|TRBJ2-7|NA|TRBV6-6
CASFQGNEQYF
TGTGCCAGCTTTCAGGGGAACGAGCAGTACTTC
>NA|TRBJ2-7|once|TRBV20-1
CSASGRQTPYEQYF
TGCAGTGCTAGTGGGCGGCAGACCCCCTACGAGCAGTACTTC
>NA|TRBJ2-4|few|TRBV19
CASSMVGQGHLAKNIQYF
TGTGCCAGTAGCATGGTGGGCCAGGGCCATTTAGCCAAAAACATTCAGTACTTC
>NA|TRBJ1-1|NA|TRBV5-5
CASSLVQVLTAFF
TGTGCCAGCAGCTTGGTTCAGGTCCTCACAGCTTTCTTT
>NA|TRBJ2-1|NA|TRBV25-1
CASSEAGSGNEQFF
TGTGCCAGCAGTGAGGCAGGGTCAGGCAATGAGCAGTTCTTC
>TRBD1|TRBJ1-4|NA|TRBV5-1
CASSKSTGGYEKLFF
TGCGCCAGCAGCAAAAGTACAGGGGGGTATGAAAAACTGTTTTTT
>NA|TRBJ1-1|NA|TRBV19
CASTPARGNTEAFF
TGTGCCAGTACTCCCGCCAGGGGCAACACTGAAGCTTTCTTT
>NA|TRBJ2-7|NA|TRBV7-8
CASSSIRASYEQYF
TGTGCCAGCAGCTCCATCAGGGCCAGCTACGAGCAGTACTTC
>TRBD1|TRBJ1-3|NA|TRBV3-1/TRBV3-2
CASSTGQELGNTIYF
TGTGCCAGCAGCACCGGACAGGAACTGGGAAACACCATATATTTT
>NA|TRBJ1-6|NA|TRBV19
CASSHGATGSPLHF
TGTGCCAGCAGTCATGGAGCAACGGGTTCACCCCTCCACTTT
>NA|TRBJ1-2|once|TRBV6-5
CASSYGADYGYTF
TGTGCCAGCAGTTACGGGGCAGACTATGGCTACACCTTC
>TRBD1|TRBJ2-7|NA|TRBV3-1/TRBV3-2
CASSLWTGTEQYF
TGTGCCAGCAGCCTTTGGACAGGGACCGAGCAGTACTTC
>NA|TRBJ1-2|NA|TRBV19
CASSMGGPYGYTF
TGTGCCAGTAGTATGGGGGGTCCCTATGGCTACACCTTC
>NA|TRBJ2-7|NA|TRBV2
CASTVNPGPYEQYF
TGTGCCAGTACCGTGAACCCTGGCCCCTACGAGCAGTACTTC
>TRBD1|TRBJ1-4|NA|TRBV2
CASRPPGGATNEKLFF
TGTGCCAGCAGGCCGCCAGGGGGTGCAACTAATGAAAAACTGTTTTTT
>NA|TRBJ2-1|NA|TRBV6-5
CASRPDGAYNEQFF
TGTGCCAGCCGTCCGGATGGGGCGTACAATGAGCAGTTCTTC
>NA|TRBJ1-1|NA|TRBV20-1
CSAIAPPAFF
TGCAGTGCGATAGCCCCCCCGGCTTTCTTT
>NA|TRBJ2-3|NA|TRBV10-3
CAIAPGGTDTQYF
TGTGCCATCGCTCCGGGGGGCACAGATACGCAGTATTTT
>NA|TRBJ2-1|NA|TRBV4-1
CASSQEPQGWYNEQFF
TGCGCCAGCAGCCAAGAACCACAGGGCTGGTACAATGAGCAGTTCTTC
>TRBD1|TRBJ2-7|NA|TRBV6-1
CASSEGRWEDRGTYEQYF
TGTGCCAGCAGTGAAGGGCGTTGGGAAGACAGGGGAACCTACGAGCAGTACTTC
>NA|TRBJ1-1|NA|TRBV5-4
CASSFGRTQNTEAFF
TGTGCCAGCAGCTTTGGCCGGACACAGAACACTGAAGCTTTCTTT
>NA|TRBJ1-1|few|TRBV2
CASTPRPTEAFF
TGTGCCAGCACCCCCAGGCCCACTGAAGCTTTCTTT
>NA|TRBJ1-2|NA|TRBV10-2
CASSEYREYGYTF
TGCGCCAGCAGTGAGTACAGGGAATATGGCTACACCTTC